Each of the 30 T cell receptor beta chains below was sequenced from the same sample in a study of T cell changes during pregnancy in multiple sclerosis (dated by TCRdb to between 2018 and 2021). The protocol used for the library was the immunoSEQ multiplex PCR assay. The clones in this table, taken by TCRdb from immuneACCESS, are in-frame only. Not every clone is retained; where verified, under half of the shortfall comes from an unresolved V gene, and the cause of the rest is unknown. This sample gives about 40,000 clones in total; roughly 91% of them show up just once. Less than 0.75% of the sample belongs to the ten largest clones. Material: CD4+ T cells from peripheral blood mononuclear cells, obtained in the third trimester of pregnancy. The source is a female donor with multiple sclerosis, enrolled in a pregnancy study.

In DNA form, the CDR3 reads TGTGCCAGCAGTGAACGGATACAGGGGGTGCTGTTTTTT. Protein sequence: CASSERIQGVLFF. The chain recombines TRBV6-1 with TRBJ1-4; 8 bases align to TRBD1. Per the germline V gene, CDR1 is MNHNS and CDR2 is SASEGT. The CDR3 has 13 amino acids. With 2 bases clipped from V and 14 bases from J, the junction kept 7 bases outside the gene matches.

The chain recombines TRBV18 with TRBJ2-3; 9 bases align to TRBD2. J lost 4 bases, V lost 3 bases, and 17 bases had no gene match. Germline V lookup: CDR1 KGHSH, CDR2 LQKENI. The CDR3 contains 19 residues. The CDR3 nucleotides read TGTGCCAGCTCACCGGCTAGCGGGGCAACGACACACAAGGCAGATACGCAGTATTTT. Amino acid sequence: CASSPASGATTHKADTQYF. The whole variable domain, remainder taken from reference TRBV18 and TRBJ2-3, is NAGVMQNPRHLVRRRGQEARLRCSPMKGHSHVYWYRQLPEEGLKFMVYLQKENIIDESGMPKERFSAEFPKEGPSILRIQQVVRGDSAAYFCASSPASGATTHKADTQYFGPGTRLTVL.

The CDR3 spells CASSVSGLAASYEQYF. The CDR3 DNA follows: TGTGCCAGCAGTGTATCAGGGCTAGCGGCCTCCTACGAGCAGTACTTC. V usage is TRBV6-1 and J usage is TRBJ2-7; 7 nucleotides line up with TRBD2. The CDR3 totals 16 residues. The trim removed 4 bases at V and 0 bases at J, leaving 9 bases unmatched. The germline gives CDR1 MNHNS, CDR2 SASEGT.

In this sample, this clone turned up once. This chain joins TRBV30 and TRBJ2-7; maybe TRBD1 (5 bases). Germline CDR1 and CDR2: GTSNPN and SVGIG (reference sequence). Trimming stripped 4 bases from V and 5 bases from J, with 15 bases between. The length of the CDR3 is 13 residues. CDR3 nucleotides: TGTGCCTGGATAGATCAGGGAACTAACGAGCAGTACTTC. It encodes CAWIDQGTNEQYF.

This sequence joins TRBV2 and TRBJ1-3; D remains ambiguous. CDR3 length: 15 residues. Trimming removed 3 bases from V and 4 bases from J, with 13 bases in between. CDR1 is SNHLY, CDR2 FYNNEI, per germline. The CDR3 DNA follows: TGTGCCAGCAGTGATTGGAGGAGAACCGGAAACACCATATATTTT. It translates to CASSDWRRTGNTIYF.

The chain carries TRBV9 and TRBJ2-5; TRBD2 might be the D (6 bases). The CDR3 extends over 16 amino acids. Germline loops: CDR1 SGDLS, CDR2 YYNGEE. Trimming took 4 bases from V and 2 from J, leaving 18 bases between them. The CDR3 DNA reads TGTGCCAGCAGCACCCCATCCGGGGGAGGACAAGAGACCCAGTACTTC. It yields the protein CASSTPSGGGQETQYF.

V usage is TRBV5-5 and J usage is TRBJ2-5; 8 bases fit TRBD1. V lost 2 bases, J lost 4 bases, and 7 bases stayed unmatched. From germline, CDR1 is SGHKS and CDR2 YYEKEE (reference sequence). The length of the CDR3 is 15 residues. CDR3 DNA sequence: TGTGCCAGCAGCTTCGGAGTTGGACAGGGAGAGACCCAGTACTTC. As protein: CASSFGVGQGETQYF.

The chain combines TRBV9 with TRBJ1-1; a weak D match, TRBD1 (5 bases). The CDR3 is 13 residues long. V lost 6 bases and J lost 1, with 10 bases in between. The V gene's germline CDR1 is SGDLS and CDR2 YYNGEE. This CDR3 reads CASNRQGNTEAFF. CDR3 nucleotides: TGTGCCAGCAACCGCCAGGGGAACACTGAAGCTTTCTTT.

J is TRBJ2-2 and V is TRBV7-8; tentatively, D is TRBD2 (6 bases). CDR3 length: 14 amino acids. Germline V gene data show CDR1 as SGHVS and CDR2 as FQNEAQ. Trimming stripped 6 bases from V and 4 bases from J, with 12 bases between. The chain's CDR3 is CASSLSSATGELFF. The CDR3 DNA reads as TGTGCCAGCAGTCTTTCTAGCGCCACCGGGGAGCTGTTTTTT.

J is TRBJ1-2 and V is TRBV28; D perhaps matches TRBD1 (6 bases). V was shortened by 11 bases and J by 4 bases, with 11 bases between the two germline ends. The length of the CDR3 is 11 residues. Per germline, CDR1 MDHEN and CDR2 SYDVKM. CDR3 nucleotides: TGTGCCCGGGGGGCCATCTATGGCTACACCTTC. Translated, it gives CARGAIYGYTF.

This clone occurred a few times. The J gene is TRBJ2-1, the V gene TRBV6-5, with TRBD1 matching 9 bases. This CDR3 spans 16 amino acids. Per the germline V gene, CDR1 is MNHEY and CDR2 is SVGAGI. The junction had 10 bases not matched to a gene; V was cut back by 2 bases and J by 8 bases. This chain's CDR3 is CASSYHFTGGPDEQFF. As DNA, the CDR3 is TGTGCCAGCAGTTACCATTTTACAGGGGGCCCGGATGAGCAGTTCTTC.

CDR3 sequence (DNA): TGTGCCAGTAGTCCCATCGATTCTCGTCGAAACCACAGAGTGACTTTCTTT. It translates to CASSPIDSRRNHRVTFF. The rearrangement uses TRBV19 and TRBJ1-1, with D uncertain. Germline V CDR1 and CDR2: LNHDA, SQIVND (reference sequence). V lost 5 bases and J 12 bases, leaving 31 bases between the germline ends. The CDR3 is made up of 17 amino acids.

The chain carries TRBV5-1 and TRBJ1-4; D unclear. This CDR3 comprises 15 residues. Germline V lookup: CDR1 SGHRS, CDR2 YFSETQ. The V gene lost 0 bases and the J gene lost 4 bases, with 10 bases spanning the gap. DNA for the CDR3: TGCGCCAGCAGCTTGGCCGGTGTGGTTAATGAAAAACTGTTTTTT. Translating gives CASSLAGVVNEKLFF.

This clone was seen once. The V and J genes are TRBV2 and TRBJ2-1; D call uncertain. Germline CDR1 SNHLY, CDR2 FYNNEI. Trimming pared 1 base from V and 4 bases from J, leaving 5 bases between. CDR3 length equals 13 residues. This chain's CDR3 is CASSEGQYNEQFF. CDR3 nucleotide sequence: TGTGCCAGCAGTGAAGGGCAGTACAATGAGCAGTTCTTC.

The chain employs TRBV27 and TRBJ2-1; TRBD2 aligns across 10 bases. CDR1 and CDR2 from the germline V gene are MNHEY and SMNVEV (reference sequence). The CDR3 has 16 residues. J gave up 6 bases and V 0 bases, and 5 bases lay outside the gene matches. The CDR3 spells CASSLSPSGSLNEQFF. DNA of the CDR3: TGTGCCAGCAGTTTATCCCCTAGCGGGAGCCTCAATGAGCAGTTCTTC.

This chain uses TRBV7-9 with TRBJ2-1; 9 nucleotides line up with TRBD2. With 2 bases clipped from V and 5 bases from J, the junction kept 7 bases outside the gene matches. Looked up from germline, CDR1 is SEHNR and CDR2 is FQNEAQ (reference sequence). The length of the CDR3 is 16 residues. The CDR3 DNA sequence: TGTGCCAGCAGCTTATATGGCGGGAGGGGCCACAATGAGCAGTTCTTC. Translation: CASSLYGGRGHNEQFF. The full variable domain, rest sourced from reference TRBV7-9 and TRBJ2-1, is DTGVSQNPRHKITKRGQNVTFRCDPISEHNRLYWYRQTLGQGPEFLTYFQNEAQLEKSRLLSDRFSAERPKGSFSTLEIQRTEQGDSAMYLCASSLYGGRGHNEQFFGPGTRLTVL.

This clone was seen once. J is TRBJ2-3 and V is TRBV2; D possibly corresponds to TRBD1 (5 bases). The CDR3 contains 15 residues. Germline V CDR1 and CDR2: SNHLY, FYNNEI. Trimming took 1 base from V and 0 from J, leaving 8 bases between them. CDR3 in amino acids: CASSEEGASTDTQYF. In nucleotides, the CDR3 is TGTGCCAGCAGTGAAGAAGGGGCTAGCACAGATACGCAGTATTTT.

The chain uses TRBV6-5 and TRBJ1-2; D is ambiguous. V was pared by 5 bases and J by 4 bases, with 14 bases between. Germline V CDR1 and CDR2: MNHEY, SVGAGI. This CDR3 region has 14 residues. DNA for the CDR3: TGTGCCAGCAGTCGCTCGGGGAGGCTCTATGGCTACACCTTC. This gives the protein CASSRSGRLYGYTF.

The genes are TRBV4-2 and TRBJ1-3; no clear D. This CDR3 region has 15 residues. V lost 0 bases and J 3 bases, leaving 9 bases between the germline ends. Per germline, CDR1 LGHNA and CDR2 YNFKEQ. The CDR3 nucleotides read TGTGCCAGCAGCCAAGAGAACAGACATGGAAACACCATATATTTT. Translation gives CASSQENRHGNTIYF.

J is TRBJ2-7 and V is TRBV28; 10 positions match TRBD1. The trim removed 6 bases at V and 4 bases at J, leaving 9 bases unmatched. The CDR3 is made up of 15 amino acids. CDR1 is MDHEN, CDR2 SYDVKM, per germline. CDR3 sequence (DNA): TGTGCCAGCAGGGGTGGACAGGGGGAGTGGTACGAGCAGTACTTC. It yields the protein CASRGGQGEWYEQYF.

The V call is TRBV10-3, the J call TRBJ2-1; TRBD2 agrees at 9 bases. V gave up 10 bases and J gave up 4 bases; unmatched junction bases: 8. CDR3 length equals 14 residues. Germline CDR1 and CDR2: ENHRY and SYGVKD. Here the CDR3 DNA reads TGTGCCACCCGTGCGCGGGAGGGGTACAATGAGCAGTTCTTC. Translated: CATRAREGYNEQFF.

The chain combines TRBV7-2 with TRBJ2-5; perhaps TRBD2 as D (5 bases). Germline V gives CDR1 SGHTA, CDR2 FQGNSA. V was cut by 5 bases and J by 4 bases, with 11 bases left in between. The CDR3 sequence is 13 residues long. The CDR3 region has the DNA TGTGCCAGCAGCCCAACTAGACTAGAGACCCAGTACTTC. This gives the protein CASSPTRLETQYF. Filled out from reference TRBV7-2 and TRBJ2-5, the complete variable domain reads GAGVSQSPSNKVTEKGKDVELRCDPISGHTALYWYRQSLGQGLEFLIYFQGNSAPDKSGLPSDRFSAERTGGSVSTLTIQRTQQEDSAVYLCASSPTRLETQYFGPGTRLLVL.

The CDR3 loop is CASSLLGLAGGPRETQYF. The DNA for the CDR3 is TGTGCCAGCAGCTTACTGGGACTAGCGGGGGGACCCAGGGAGACCCAGTACTTC. This chain links TRBV7-8 with TRBJ2-5; 15 nucleotides agree with TRBD2. The CDR3 runs 18 residues. Germline-derived CDR1 and CDR2 are SGHVS and FQNEAQ. Trimming cost V 2 bases and J 5 bases; bases outside gene matches: 9. The full variable domain, completed using reference TRBV7-8 and TRBJ2-5, is GAGVSQSPRYKVAKRGQDVALRCDPISGHVSLFWYQQALGQGPEFLTYFQNEAQLDKSGLPSDRFFAERPEGSVSTLKIQRTQQEDSAVYLCASSLLGLAGGPRETQYFGPGTRLLVL.

This clone was seen a few times. J is TRBJ1-5 and V is TRBV30, with 7 positions matching TRBD1. The CDR3 has 13 residues. Losses at the gene ends were 2 bases for V and 6 bases for J; bases not matched to a gene: 4. CDR1 is GTSNPN and CDR2 is SVGIG in the germline V gene (reference sequence). The CDR3 region is CAWSKTGIQPQHF. The CDR3 nucleotides are TGTGCCTGGAGTAAGACAGGGATTCAGCCCCAGCATTTT.

The rearrangement uses TRBV5-1 and TRBJ1-4; a weak D match, TRBD1 (5 bases). V was pared by 3 bases and J by 0 bases, with 9 bases between. The CDR3 is 15 residues long. The germline CDR1 and CDR2 sequences are SGHRS and YFSETQ. The CDR3 spells CASSYAGSTNEKLFF. CDR3 DNA: TGCGCCAGCAGCTATGCAGGGTCAACTAATGAAAAACTGTTTTTT.

The V gene is TRBV7-7, the J gene TRBJ2-2; 8 bases line up with TRBD1. This CDR3 comprises 14 residues. Germline CDR1 reads SSHAT; CDR2 reads FNYEAQ (reference sequence). Losses at the gene ends were 4 bases for V and 6 bases for J; bases not matched to a gene: 4. The CDR3 here is CASSSSDRAGELFF. The CDR3 DNA is TGTGCCAGCAGCTCATCGGACAGGGCCGGGGAGCTGTTTTTT.

The J gene is TRBJ2-3, the V gene TRBV28, with D possibly TRBD2 on 6 matching bases. CDR3 length: 15 amino acids. Germline CDR1 and CDR2: MDHEN and SYDVKM. Trimming pared 5 bases from V and 1 base from J, leaving 13 bases between. CDR3 protein: CASSPSGPGTDTQYF. As DNA, the CDR3 is TGTGCCAGCAGTCCCAGCGGGCCTGGCACAGATACGCAGTATTTT.

The CDR3 loop reads CATSRDRTVYEQYF. The DNA of the CDR3 is TGTGCCACCAGCAGAGACCGGACAGTCTACGAGCAGTACTTC. The chain has TRBV15 and TRBJ2-7; D possibly corresponds to TRBD1 (6 bases). Trimming left V 0 bases short and J 3 bases short, with 9 bases between. Germline V gene lookup returns CDR1 LNHNV and CDR2 YYDKDF (reference sequence). The CDR3 loop spans 14 amino acids.

The chain combines TRBV5-4 with TRBJ2-1; no reliable D call. There are 14 residues in the CDR3. Trimming removed 4 bases from V and 8 bases from J, with 16 bases in between. CDR1 and CDR2 from the germline V gene are SGHNT and YYREEE (reference sequence). The DNA for the CDR3 is TGTGCCAGCAGCCCATCGTCCCTTCGAGATGAGCAGTTCTTC. This translates into CASSPSSLRDEQFF.

This chain links TRBV30 with TRBJ2-5, with 9 positions matching TRBD2. The CDR3 is made up of 15 amino acids. Germline CDR1 is GTSNPN and CDR2 is SVGIG (reference sequence). V gave up 3 bases and J gave up 12 bases; unmatched junction bases: 17. The CDR3 spells CAWSEGGRVPRGEYF. DNA of the CDR3: TGTGCCTGGAGCGAGGGCGGGAGGGTACCTCGAGGGGAGTACTTC.